These 31 T cell receptor beta chains were all obtained from the same sample, sequenced in a study of OX40 agonist ivuxolimab in advanced cancers. This table comes from immunoSEQ multiplex PCR, and its TCRdb copy is limited to in-frame clones, with some not included. The repertoire has roughly 42,000 clones, around 90% of them found once; the top ten carry roughly 15%. Specimen: CD4+ or CD8+ T cells sorted from blood, collected in a trial of the OX40 agonist ivuxolimab. The receptors shown here come from an adult with an advanced solid tumor such as melanoma, head and neck, liver or kidney cancer.

The chain combines TRBV5-1 with TRBJ2-7; the match to TRBD2 covers 7 bases. CDR1 is SGHRS, CDR2 YFSETQ, per germline. With V trimmed by 0 bases and J by 0 bases, 6 bases remained unmatched. The CDR3 has 16 residues. CDR3 bases: TGCGCCAGCAGCTTGGTTGGCGGGGGTCACTCCTACGAGCAGTACTTC. Amino acid sequence: CASSLVGGGHSYEQYF. Using reference TRBV5-1 and TRBJ2-7 for the parts outside the CDR3, the full variable domain is KAGVTQTPRYLIKTRGQQVTLSCSPISGHRSVSWYQQTPGQGLQFLFEYFSETQRNKGNFPGRFSGRQFSNSRSEMNVSTLELGDSALYLCASSLVGGGHSYEQYFGPGTRLTVT.

This clone was found once. The J gene is TRBJ2-7, the V gene TRBV7-2; D may be TRBD1 (5 bases). Germline lookup yields CDR1 SGHTA and CDR2 FQGNSA. V shed 4 bases and J shed 3 bases, with 13 bases lying between them. The CDR3 consists of 14 residues. CDR3 in DNA: TGTGCCAGCAGCTGGGGCCCCCTTAACTACGAGCAGTACTTC. It encodes CASSWGPLNYEQYF.

This chain links TRBV28 with TRBJ2-1; perhaps D is TRBD1 or TRBD2 (7 bases each). Deletions cut 3 bases from V and 8 bases from J, with 14 bases between. CDR3 length: 14 amino acids. Per germline, CDR1 MDHEN and CDR2 SYDVKM. CDR3 region: CASSFWQGGDEQFF. DNA for the CDR3: TGTGCCAGCAGTTTTTGGCAGGGGGGGGATGAGCAGTTCTTC.

The chain is built from TRBV28 and TRBJ1-5; no clear D gene. In germline, CDR1 is MDHEN, CDR2 SYDVKM. This CDR3 comprises 13 residues. V lost 5 bases to trimming and J lost 4 bases, with 9 bases between them. The CDR3 protein is CASSAPINQPQHF. DNA of the CDR3: TGTGCCAGCAGTGCACCCATAAATCAGCCCCAGCATTTT.

The V call is TRBV20-1, the J call TRBJ1-2, with a possible D match to TRBD1 (5 bases). Germline loops: CDR1 DFQATT, CDR2 SNEGSKA (reference sequence). The CDR3 length is 10 residues. Deletions cut 6 bases from V and 6 bases from J, with 8 bases between. The CDR3 coding sequence is TGCAGTGCAGGGGTCGATGGCTACACCTTC. It is translated as CSAGVDGYTF.

CDR3 amino acids: CASSFVDQETQYF. The CDR3 bases are TGTGCCAGTAGTTTTGTTGACCAAGAGACCCAGTACTTC. V gene TRBV19 combines with J gene TRBJ2-5; D unclear. The germline V and J ends were trimmed by 5 bases and 0 bases, with 7 bases remaining between them. The germline V gene encodes CDR1 LNHDA and CDR2 SQIVND (reference sequence). This CDR3 spans 13 amino acids.

The V call is TRBV7-9, the J call TRBJ2-7; D gene uncertain. V was clipped by 5 bases and J by 1 base, with 3 bases between them. CDR1 is SEHNR, CDR2 FQNEAQ, per germline (reference sequence). The CDR3 loop spans 11 amino acids. CDR3 sequence reads: CASSESYEQYF. The CDR3 DNA follows: TGTGCCAGCAGCGAATCCTACGAGCAGTACTTC.

This chain connects TRBV19 to TRBJ1-2; no firm D call. The germline CDR1 and CDR2 sequences are LNHDA and SQIVND (reference sequence). V shed 2 bases and J shed 3 bases, with 7 bases lying between them. This CDR3 has 13 residues. DNA for the CDR3: TGTGCCAGTAGTATAAGCAGTGACTATGGCTACACCTTC. Translated: CASSISSDYGYTF. Full variable domain (outside the CDR3, taken from reference TRBV19 and TRBJ1-2): DGGITQSPKYLFRKEGQNVTLSCEQNLNHDAMYWYRQDPGQGLRLIYYSQIVNDFQKGDIAEGYSVSREKKESFPLTVTSAQKNPTAFYLCASSISSDYGYTFGSGTRLTVV.

This rearrangement joins TRBV29-1 to TRBJ2-2; D unclear. The V gene's germline CDR1 is SQVTM and CDR2 ANQGSEA. This CDR3 has 15 amino acids. The V and J ends lost 3 bases and 3 bases respectively, with 14 bases between them. The CDR3 DNA sequence: TGCAGCGTTGAGACGAGTAACGACTACACCGGGGAGCTGTTTTTT. This translates into CSVETSNDYTGELFF.

This chain joins TRBV28 and TRBJ2-2; 12 nucleotides match TRBD2. Germline-derived CDR1 and CDR2 are MDHEN and SYDVKM. V lost 5 bases, J lost 7 bases, and 5 bases stayed unmatched. The CDR3 is 15 residues long. The CDR3 region is CASSRLAGVIGELFF. Written as DNA, the CDR3 is TGTGCCAGCAGTAGACTAGCGGGAGTTATCGGGGAGCTGTTTTTT.

The chain carries TRBV28 and TRBJ1-5; D gene uncertain. CDR1 is MDHEN, CDR2 SYDVKM, per germline. The CDR3 runs to 14 residues. V lost 2 bases to trimming and J lost 6 bases, with 11 bases between them. CDR3 coding DNA: TGTGCCAGCAGTTTAAATCTGGGAGGTCAGCCCCAGCATTTT. Translating it yields CASSLNLGGQPQHF.

The V call is TRBV13, the J call TRBJ1-2, with TRBD1 as a possible D gene (6 bases). V lost 3 bases and J lost 2, with 10 bases in between. Germline V CDR1 and CDR2: PRHDT, FYEKMQ (reference sequence). CDR3 size: 14 residues. CDR3 residues: CASSLAGANYGYTF. Here the CDR3 DNA reads TGTGCCAGCAGCTTGGCAGGGGCGAACTATGGCTACACCTTC.

The chain couples TRBV27 to TRBJ2-5; D is ambiguous. Trimming removed 3 bases at V and 2 bases at J, with 7 bases between. Germline V gene sequence: CDR1 MNHEY, CDR2 SMNVEV (reference sequence). The CDR3 has 13 amino acids. The CDR3 region has the DNA TGTGCCAGCAGTTTCCGTCAGCAAGAGACCCAGTACTTC. It is translated as CASSFRQQETQYF.

The rearrangement links TRBV2 to TRBJ2-1; D uncertain. V shed 5 bases and J shed 5 bases, with 22 bases lying between them. The CDR3 is 17 amino acids. CDR1 is SNHLY, CDR2 FYNNEI, per germline. The CDR3, as DNA: TGTGCCAGCAGTATCCAGTCCCTAACCGTACTAAACAATGAGCAGTTCTTC. Translation gives CASSIQSLTVLNNEQFF.

The chain has TRBV5-6 and TRBJ1-4, with a possible D match to TRBD1 (5 bases). V lost 5 bases and J lost 7, with 21 bases in between. The CDR3 is 16 amino acids. From germline, CDR1 is SGHDT and CDR2 YYEEEE. The CDR3 coding sequence is TGTGCCAGCAGGAGCTGGGGCGCGGGGTGGAGTGAAAAACTGTTTTTT. Encoded protein: CASRSWGAGWSEKLFF. Combining the CDR3 with reference TRBV5-6 and TRBJ1-4 gives the whole variable domain DAGVTQSPTHLIKTRGQQVTLRCSPKSGHDTVSWYQQALGQGPQFIFQYYEEEERQRGNFPDRFSGHQFPNYSSELNVNALLLGDSALYLCASRSWGAGWSEKLFFGSGTQLSVL.

The V call is TRBV13, the J call TRBJ2-7, with 11 bases matching TRBD1. Germline V gene data show CDR1 as PRHDT and CDR2 as FYEKMQ (reference sequence). The CDR3 length is 15 residues. Unmatched junction bases numbered 5, after V lost 3 bases and J lost 4 bases. The CDR3 spells CASSFWGTGGYEQYF. The CDR3 DNA reads TGTGCCAGCAGCTTTTGGGGGACAGGGGGTTACGAGCAGTACTTC.

The chain has TRBV2 and TRBJ2-2; D possibly uses TRBD1 or TRBD2 (5 bases each). The CDR3 loop spans 14 amino acids. Germline V lookup: CDR1 SNHLY, CDR2 FYNNEI. The ends were cut back, 3 bases at V and 6 bases at J, with 11 bases in the middle. The CDR3 reads CASSDLGDAGELFF. CDR3 DNA sequence: TGTGCCAGCAGTGATTTAGGGGACGCCGGGGAGCTGTTTTTT.

The CDR3: CASSGLASDGDTQYF. For the CDR3, the DNA is TGCGCCAGCAGTGGACTAGCCAGCGATGGGGATACGCAGTATTTT. The chain carries TRBV10-1 and TRBJ2-3, with 7 bases matching TRBD2. With V trimmed by 4 bases and J by 6 bases, 10 bases remained unmatched. Germline V gene sequence: CDR1 WNHNN, CDR2 SYGVQD (reference sequence). This CDR3 region has 15 residues.

This chain joins TRBV7-9 and TRBJ2-7; 9 bases agree with TRBD1. The germline CDR1 and CDR2 sequences are SEHNR and FQNEAQ (reference sequence). This CDR3 is 13 amino acids long. Trimming cost V 8 bases and J 3 bases; bases outside gene matches: 5. CDR3 bases: TGTGCCAGCTCCGGGACAGGGTTCTACGAGCAGTACTTC. Protein sequence: CASSGTGFYEQYF. Together with reference TRBV7-9 and TRBJ2-7, the CDR3 gives the full variable domain: DTGVSQNPRHKITKRGQNVTFRCDPISEHNRLYWYRQTLGQGPEFLTYFQNEAQLEKSRLLSDRFSAERPKGSFSTLEIQRTEQGDSAMYLCASSGTGFYEQYFGPGTRLTVT.

V usage is TRBV7-6 and J usage is TRBJ2-4; D is ambiguous. The CDR3 totals 14 residues. Germline V lookup: CDR1 SGHVS, CDR2 FNYEAQ. The V end lost 5 bases, the J end lost 5 bases, and 13 bases lay between the germline ends. The CDR3 coding sequence is TGTGCCAGCAGCCCCCAAAGTGGAGAAAACATTCAGTACTTC. It translates to CASSPQSGENIQYF.

The genes are TRBV28 and TRBJ1-4; possible D gene TRBD1, 5 bases. Deletions cut 6 bases from V and 0 bases from J, with 8 bases between. The CDR3 length is 14 residues. Germline assignment: CDR1 MDHEN and CDR2 SYDVKM. DNA for the CDR3: TGTGCCAGCAGAGGGGACTCAACTAATGAAAAACTGTTTTTT. It specifies CASRGDSTNEKLFF.

The chain combines TRBV11-1 with TRBJ2-1, with D possibly called TRBD1 or TRBD2 (6 bases each). This CDR3 has 15 amino acids. Germline CDR1 and CDR2: SGHAT and FQDESV (reference sequence). Deletions cut 5 bases from V and 3 bases from J, with 14 bases between. CDR3: CASSLLKGGYNEQFF. The CDR3 DNA follows: TGTGCCAGCAGCCTACTGAAGGGGGGCTACAATGAGCAGTTCTTC.

The chain recombines TRBV5-6 with TRBJ2-7; 10 bases map to TRBD2. The CDR3 has 15 residues. Germline values: CDR1 SGHDT, CDR2 YYEEEE. V gave up 0 bases and J gave up 3 bases; unmatched junction bases: 3. The CDR3 spells CASSLDTSGVYEQYF. CDR3 nucleotides: TGTGCCAGCAGCTTGGATACTAGCGGGGTCTACGAGCAGTACTTC. Supplemented by reference TRBV5-6 and TRBJ2-7, the full variable domain reads DAGVTQSPTHLIKTRGQQVTLRCSPKSGHDTVSWYQQALGQGPQFIFQYYEEEERQRGNFPDRFSGHQFPNYSSELNVNALLLGDSALYLCASSLDTSGVYEQYFGPGTRLTVT.

The chain carries TRBV28 and TRBJ2-1; 7 nucleotides agree with TRBD2. Germline V gene data show CDR1 as MDHEN and CDR2 as SYDVKM. CDR3 length equals 15 residues. Trimming at V came to 6 bases and at J to 7 bases, leaving 12 bases not matched to a gene. CDR3 amino acids: CASSSPAGVLNEQFF. CDR3 DNA: TGTGCCAGCAGCTCCCCCGCGGGAGTTCTAAATGAGCAGTTCTTC.

The chain is built from TRBV14 and TRBJ2-1, with 12 nucleotides matching TRBD2. Germline trimming cut 7 bases from V and 7 bases from J; bases unmatched to any gene: 8. The CDR3 length is 15 residues. Germline values: CDR1 SGHDN, CDR2 FVKESK. In DNA form, the CDR3 reads TGTGCCAGCACCCTAGCGGGAGGGTTAAGGAATGAGCAGTTCTTC. Translation: CASTLAGGLRNEQFF.

The rearrangement joins TRBV10-3 to TRBJ2-7; D call uncertain. V lost 4 bases and J 5 bases, leaving 9 bases between the germline ends. The germline V gene has CDR1 ENHRY and CDR2 SYGVKD. This CDR3 has 12 amino acids. The CDR3 is CAISGVPHEQYF. CDR3 DNA: TGTGCCATCAGTGGGGTTCCCCACGAGCAGTACTTC.

The chain has TRBV2 and TRBJ2-1; 9 bases map to TRBD2. The CDR3 has 15 amino acids. The J segment lost 8 bases and the V segment lost 5 bases, leaving 10 bases of the junction unmatched. Looked up from germline, CDR1 is SNHLY and CDR2 is FYNNEI. CDR3 amino acids: CASSTTSGRVDEQFF. CDR3 DNA sequence: TGTGCCAGCAGTACTACTAGCGGGCGGGTCGATGAGCAGTTCTTC.

The CDR3: CASRDLGSNQPQHF. The CDR3 DNA reads as TGTGCCAGCAGGGACCTGGGGAGCAATCAGCCCCAGCATTTT. The V gene is TRBV2, the J gene TRBJ1-5; D gene unclear. Between the trimmed V and J ends, which lost 6 bases and 1 base, there was a span of 10 bases. The CDR3 totals 14 residues. Germline CDR1 reads SNHLY; CDR2 reads FYNNEI.

This chain connects TRBV9 to TRBJ2-1; D is unclear. Germline CDR1 and CDR2: SGDLS and YYNGEE. CDR3 length: 14 residues. Trimming removed 1 base from V and 6 bases from J, with 11 bases in between. CDR3 region: CASSVSTTFNEQFF. In DNA form, the CDR3 reads TGTGCCAGCAGCGTAAGTACCACCTTCAATGAGCAGTTCTTC.

V gene TRBV5-1 combines with J gene TRBJ2-1, with a possible D match to TRBD2 (5 bases). Trimming stripped 3 bases from V and 10 bases from J, with 14 bases between. From germline, CDR1 is SGHRS and CDR2 YFSETQ. The CDR3 runs 13 residues. The CDR3 sequence is CASSSSQEVEQFF. The DNA of the CDR3 is TGCGCCAGCAGCTCGTCGCAGGAGGTCGAGCAGTTCTTC.

This chain links TRBV19 with TRBJ1-5; TRBD1 agrees at 10 bases. J gave up 5 bases and V 1 base, and 8 bases lay outside the gene matches. Germline CDR1 reads LNHDA; CDR2 reads SQIVND (reference sequence). The CDR3 runs to 17 residues. CDR3 sequence: CASSIGQGTGDDQPQHF. CDR3 sequence (DNA): TGTGCCAGTAGTATAGGCCAAGGGACAGGGGACGATCAGCCCCAGCATTTT.